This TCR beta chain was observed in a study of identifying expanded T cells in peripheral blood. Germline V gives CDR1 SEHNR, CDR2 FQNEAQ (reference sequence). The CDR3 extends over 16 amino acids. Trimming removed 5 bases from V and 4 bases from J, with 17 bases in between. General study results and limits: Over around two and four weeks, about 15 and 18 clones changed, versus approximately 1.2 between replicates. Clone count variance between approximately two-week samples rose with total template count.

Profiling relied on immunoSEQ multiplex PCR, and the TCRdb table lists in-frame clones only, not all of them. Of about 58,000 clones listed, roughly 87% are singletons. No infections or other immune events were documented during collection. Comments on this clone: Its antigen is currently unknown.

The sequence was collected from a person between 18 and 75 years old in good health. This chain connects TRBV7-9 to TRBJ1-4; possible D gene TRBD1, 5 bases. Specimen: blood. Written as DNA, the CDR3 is TGTGCCAGCAGCCCACGCCGGGGCGATCGTAATGAAAAACTGTTTTTT. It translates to CASSPRRGDRNEKLFF.